Listed below are T cell receptor beta chains from one sample, sequenced in a study of cytomegalovirus exposure and HLA in healthy donors. Sequenced by immunoSEQ multiplex PCR; TCRdb stores in-frame clones only, minus some. Here the sample spans a few hundred thousand clones, 86% being singletons. The sequenced sample consisted of PBMCs. These receptors were obtained from a young woman in good health and CMV-seronegative. CDR3s include the opening cysteine and the closing phenylalanine or tryptophan. A D gene is named only where the DNA matches it firmly. A row's size may be missing; if present it is once, few, many or a size class.

NA TRBJ2-7 TRBV28 NA TGTGCCAGCAGTTCCCGGGACTTTACCTACGAGCAGTACTTC CASSSRDFTYEQYF
NA TRBJ1-5 TRBV7-6 NA TGTGCCAGCAGCCCGTGGGGGAGGGTCGAACAGCCCCAGCATTTT CASSPWGRVEQPQHF
NA TRBJ2-1 TRBV9 TRBD2 TGTGCCAGCAGTTCGAGCGGGAGCTCCTACAATGAGCAGTTCTTC CASSSSGSSYNEQFF
NA TRBJ1-5 TRBV27 NA TGTGCCAGCAGTTGGGGCAGGGGTGGCAATCAGCCCCAGCATTTT CASSWGRGGNQPQHF
NA TRBJ2-5 TRBV30 NA TGTGCCTGGAGCCCAGGGGCTGTCCAAGAGACCCAGTACTTC CAWSPGAVQETQYF
NA TRBJ2-1 TRBV7-2 NA TGTGCCAGCAGCCTAGTGACTAGGGGTGAGCAGTTCTTC CASSLVTRGEQFF
NA TRBJ2-7 TRBV7-2 NA TGTGCCAGCAGCTTATATCCAGGTATCTACGAGCAGTACTTC CASSLYPGIYEQYF
NA TRBJ1-4 TRBV15 NA TGTGCCACCAGCAGAGACCGGGGGGAGGAAAAACTGTTTTTT CATSRDRGEEKLFF
NA TRBJ1-2 TRBV18 NA TGTGCCAGCTCACCACCTAACAGGCAGGACAGAACTAACTATGGCTACACCTTC CASSPPNRQDRTNYGYTF
NA TRBJ1-5 TRBV18 TRBD1 TGTGCCAGCTCACCCTTTAGGACAGGGGGTGATAGCAATCAGCCCCAGCATTTT CASSPFRTGGDSNQPQHF
NA TRBJ2-5 TRBV9 NA TGTGCCAGCAGCGTAGAGGGGCTCGGGACCCAGTACTTC CASSVEGLGTQYF
NA TRBJ2-7 TRBV28 TRBD2 TGTGCCAGCAGTAACCCGGGGGAGGGGTCCTACGAGCAGTACTTC CASSNPGEGSYEQYF
NA TRBJ1-1 TRBV7-8 TRBD1 TGTGCCAGCACCCCGGACAGGGGTACTGTTACGACTGAAGCTTTCTTT CASTPDRGTVTTEAFF
NA TRBJ2-7 TRBV4-3 NA TGCGCCAGCAGCCAAGATAATGGGGCCGAGCAGTACTTC CASSQDNGAEQYF
NA TRBJ1-1 TRBV2 TRBD1 TGTGCCAGCAGGACGACAGGGCTGAACACTGAAGCTTTCTTT CASRTTGLNTEAFF
NA TRBJ2-7 TRBV7-2 TRBD2 TGTGCCAGCAGCTTAGCACGGGAGGCCCGATACGAGCAGTACTTC CASSLAREARYEQYF
NA TRBJ2-5 TRBV25-1 NA TGTGCCAGCAGTGGGGCAGGGGGGAAACAAGAGACCCAGTACTTC CASSGAGGKQETQYF
NA TRBJ1-5 TRBV4-1 NA TGCGCCAGCAGCCAAGATTATGGCAGGGTTAGCAATCAGCCCCAGCATTTT CASSQDYGRVSNQPQHF
NA TRBJ2-3 TRBV29-1 TRBD2 TGCAGCGTTGTTCGGCTAGCGGGAGCAGATACGCAGTATTTT CSVVRLAGADTQYF
NA TRBJ2-3 TRBV11-3 NA TGTGCCAGCAGCTCTAGCACAGATACGCAGTATTTT CASSSSTDTQYF
NA TRBJ2-1 TRBV7-3 TRBD2 TGTGCCAGCAGCTTAGCTAGCGGGAGTAATGAGCAGTTCTTC CASSLASGSNEQFF
NA TRBJ2-5 TRBV7-2 NA TGTGCCAGCAGCTTAACGACAGACCAAGAGACCCAGTACTTC CASSLTTDQETQYF
NA TRBJ2-1 TRBV7-2 NA TGTGCCAGCAGCTTAGTGGGGACATTCCCCTACAATGAGCAGTTCTTC CASSLVGTFPYNEQFF
NA TRBJ2-7 TRBV27 NA TGTGCCAGCAGTTTGGGATCGGACTGGCAATCCTACGAGCAGTACTTC CASSLGSDWQSYEQYF
NA TRBJ2-2 TRBV18 NA TGTGCCAGCTCAACCGGGACAACCGGGGAGCTGTTTTTT CASSTGTTGELFF
NA TRBJ1-5 TRBV14 TRBD1 TGTGCCAGCAGCCCGGGCAGGGGGTCCGGGCCCCAGCATTTT CASSPGRGSGPQHF
NA TRBJ2-1 TRBV5-4 TRBD2 TGTGCCAGCAGCCAGGGGACTAGCGGGACCATCTACAATGAGCAGTTCTTC CASSQGTSGTIYNEQFF
NA TRBJ1-1 TRBV28 NA TGTGCCAGCACCCGGACAGTGAACACTGAAGCTTTCTTT CASTRTVNTEAFF
NA TRBJ2-7 TRBV12-5 NA TGTGCTAGTGGACTGAACTACGAGCAGTACTTC CASGLNYEQYF
NA TRBJ1-2 TRBV15 NA TGTGCCACCAGCAGGGACAGCTATGGCTACACCTTC CATSRDSYGYTF
NA TRBJ2-7 TRBV4-2 TRBD2 TGTGCCAGCAGCCAAGAAGGCCTAGCGGGAGTTGTCGACGAGCAGTACTTC CASSQEGLAGVVDEQYF
NA TRBJ2-7 TRBV7-3 NA TGTGCCAGCAGCTTGGAGGGCAGGGGGTCCGAGCAGTACTTC CASSLEGRGSEQYF
NA TRBJ1-3 TRBV2 NA TGTGCCAGCGCGGGAAACACCATATATTTT CASAGNTIYF
NA TRBJ2-3 TRBV9 TRBD1 TGTGCCAGCAGCCCAACAGGGGACCGAACAGATACGCAGTATTTT CASSPTGDRTDTQYF
NA TRBJ2-7 TRBV5-1 TRBD2 TGCGCCAGCAGCGATAGCGGGAGGGCCGTTGCATCCTACGAGCAGTACTTC CASSDSGRAVASYEQYF
once TRBJ2-3 TRBV4-2 TRBD2 TGTGCCAGCAGCCAAGATAGCCCGGGACTAGCGGGAGGAGATACGCAGTATTTT CASSQDSPGLAGGDTQYF
NA TRBJ2-2 TRBV6-1 TRBD1 TGTGCCAGCAGTGACGGACAGGGTACCGGGGAGCTGTTTTTT CASSDGQGTGELFF
once TRBJ1-1 TRBV9 NA TGTGCCAGCAGCGTAGATGTGGGGACAAGAGCTTTCTTT CASSVDVGTRAFF
NA TRBJ2-7 TRBV5-1 TRBD1 TGCGCCAGCAGCTCCACCGGGACAGGGGGCTACGAGCAGTACTTC CASSSTGTGGYEQYF
once TRBJ2-3 TRBV13 TRBD2 TGTGCCAGCAGCTTAGGCCGTCTTAGCGGGAGGACAGATACGCAGTATTTT CASSLGRLSGRTDTQYF
NA TRBJ1-4 TRBV4-2 TRBD1 TGTGCCAGCAGCCAATCGGACAGGGAAAACGAAAAACTGTTTTTT CASSQSDRENEKLFF
NA TRBJ2-1 TRBV7-9 TRBD2 TGTGCCAGCAGCTTATTAGCGGGAGGGGGAAGTGAGCAGTTCTTC CASSLLAGGGSEQFF
few TRBJ1-5 TRBV19 TRBD1 TGTGCCAGTAAGGGGGACAGGGCAACCCATAGCAATCAGCCCCAGCATTTT CASKGDRATHSNQPQHF
NA TRBJ2-1 TRBV5-8 TRBD2 TGTGCCAGCAGCCCGGGTAGCGGGGGCTCCTACAATGAGCAGTTCTTC CASSPGSGGSYNEQFF
NA TRBJ2-1 TRBV19 NA TGTGCCAGTAGAGGATCAGCCCAGGACAATGAGCAGTTCTTC CASRGSAQDNEQFF
NA TRBJ1-2 TRBV14 NA TGTGCCAGCAGCCAAGGGGGCAGGGCTTATGGCTACACCTTC CASSQGGRAYGYTF
NA TRBJ2-7 TRBV7-8 NA TGTGCCAGCAGCCAGGGACACCCATACGAGCAGTACTTC CASSQGHPYEQYF
NA TRBJ1-5 TRBV2 NA TGTGCCAGCATGGGGGGAGATCAGCCCCAGCATTTT CASMGGDQPQHF
few TRBJ1-5 TRBV6-5 TRBD1 TGTGCCAGCAGTCTCTCCAGGGGGAACAATCAGCCCCAGCATTTT CASSLSRGNNQPQHF
NA TRBJ1-3 TRBV7-6 TRBD1 TGTGCCAGCAGCTTAGAGGGGGCGGGGACATACCTTTCTTCTGGAAACACCATATATTTT CASSLEGAGTYLSSGNTIYF
once TRBJ2-1 TRBV30 NA TGTGCCTGGAGTGCTAGCGCTTTGGGCAATGAGCAGTTCTTC CAWSASALGNEQFF
NA TRBJ2-7 TRBV19 NA TGTGCCAGTAGTATCTCTACCATCCCGGGGGAGCAGTACTTC CASSISTIPGEQYF
NA TRBJ2-5 TRBV7-8 TRBD2 TGTGCCAGCAGCTTAGTGGGGCCCCTAGCGGTCCCCTCGGATACCCAGTACTTC CASSLVGPLAVPSDTQYF